The sequence of this T cell receptor (beta chain) was determined in a study of T cell responses to AZD1222 COVID-19 vaccine (dated by TCRdb to the early 2020s). Notes on the research overall: Because spike-specific TCR depth and breadth did not differ between the two schedules, AZD1222 recipients who got a second dose at roughly 4 weeks were pooled with those who got a second dose at roughly 12 weeks. TCR sequencing was performed for 230 to 250 trial participants, of whom around 210 were given two doses of AZD1222 and some 25 were given two doses of MenACWY control vaccine. Trial participants were enrolled by age into subgroups of 18-55, 56-69 and 70-plus years, and roughly 150, 30 and 60 TCR-sequenced participants, respectively, were included in these subgroups.

This sample's time point label indicates: baseline before first vaccination. Vaccinee samples were obtained from the UK trials COV001 and COV002, which included a single-blind randomized controlled phase 2/3 trial of AZD1222 (ChAdOx1 nCoV-19) in healthy adults. For TCRbeta chain sequencing, PBMC samples from trial participants were taken at day 0 and at day 28 after the second dose. With regard to this clone: Its antigen remains undetermined. Nothing much larger sits one base from this clone, and base qualities are not available.

General study outcomes and caveats: The 56-69-year group was small, and its depth increase did not reach significance, likely because of low power. Nearly half of unique spike-specific TCRs reportedly recognized epitopes outside regions mutated in the B.1.351 and B.1.1.7 variants. The whole spike protein was spanned by vaccine-associated CD4 TCRs, and dominant responses were seen in regions 160-218 and 743-854. Conclusions about previously exposed vaccinees were limited because only six or seven AZD1222 recipients were SARS-CoV-2 seropositive at baseline. Because no samples from the day 14 peak response were available, repertoires could be characterized only after the peak T cell response. A significant rise in spike-specific TCR breadth and depth was observed after two AZD1222 doses relative to day 0 and relative to MenACWY recipients. Participants were mostly white British, with more females than males. The authors suggested clonal diversity may have been underestimated.

CDR3 length: 17 amino acids, cysteine to phenylalanine. Here the CDR3 DNA is all that survives: 51 bases in frame from base 1. The germline V end is reduced by 4 bases and the J end by 3 bases; junction bases left unmatched: 10. CDR1 and CDR2 (SGDLS, YYNGEE) derive from the germline V gene. The CDR3 regions of human TCRbeta chains were subjected to immunosequencing. The study's own analysis went as follows. Repertoire TCRs were checked for matches against a reference library of SARS-CoV-2-specific TCRs that had been generated using the MIRA antigen-specificity platform. Breadth meant the fraction of unique TCRs that were SARS-CoV-2-associated, whereas depth meant the fraction of total T cells that were SARS-CoV-2-associated. Using the MIRA data, every spike-specific TCR was mapped to the spike region that the TCR reacted to and assigned to either a CD4 or a CD8 class. Log10-transformed breadth and depth values were compared by one-way ANOVA with Sidak's multiple comparisons tests. TCRdb's version of the immuneACCESS table is confined to in-frame rearrangements and falls short of the full clone set. An unresolved V gene accounts for under half of the shortfall where checked; the remainder is of unknown origin. That table gives V, J and clone size, and the DNA gave D and trimming. The sample table records around 140,000 clones; about 93% of these occur just once. Around 5% of the sample is held by the ten biggest clonotypes.

This sequence uses TRBV9 and TRBJ1-2, with 12 bases matching TRBD1. This sequence was found in an adult in good health. The source material was peripheral blood, sampled on day 0 of AZD1222 vaccination. The nucleotide sequence is TGTGCCAGCAGCAGAGCCGGGACAGGGGGCATGGACTATGGCTACACCTTC. This encodes CASSRAGTGGMDYGYTF.